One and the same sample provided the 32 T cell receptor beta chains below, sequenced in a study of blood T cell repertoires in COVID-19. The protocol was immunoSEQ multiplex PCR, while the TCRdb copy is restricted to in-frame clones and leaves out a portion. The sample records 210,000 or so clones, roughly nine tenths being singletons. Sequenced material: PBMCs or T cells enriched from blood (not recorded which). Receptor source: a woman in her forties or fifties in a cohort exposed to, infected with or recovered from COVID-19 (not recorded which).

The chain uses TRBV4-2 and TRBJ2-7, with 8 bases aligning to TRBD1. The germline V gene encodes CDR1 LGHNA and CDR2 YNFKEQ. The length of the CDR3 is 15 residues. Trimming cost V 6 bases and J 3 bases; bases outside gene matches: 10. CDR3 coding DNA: TGTGCCAGCAGTGCGGACCAGGGGGCCATCTACGAGCAGTACTTC. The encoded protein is CASSADQGAIYEQYF.

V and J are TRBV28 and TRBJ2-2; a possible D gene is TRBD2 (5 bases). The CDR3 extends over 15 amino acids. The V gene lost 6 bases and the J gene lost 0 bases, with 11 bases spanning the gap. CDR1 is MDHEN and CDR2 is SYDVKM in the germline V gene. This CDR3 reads CASRTRGANTGELFF. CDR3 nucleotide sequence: TGTGCCAGCAGGACCCGGGGAGCGAACACCGGGGAGCTGTTTTTT.

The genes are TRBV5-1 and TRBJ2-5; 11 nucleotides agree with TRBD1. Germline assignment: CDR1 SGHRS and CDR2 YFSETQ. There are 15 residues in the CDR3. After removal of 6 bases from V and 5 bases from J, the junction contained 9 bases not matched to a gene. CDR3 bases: TGCGCCAGCACCATAGGACAGGGGGCGTGGGAGACCCAGTACTTC. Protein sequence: CASTIGQGAWETQYF. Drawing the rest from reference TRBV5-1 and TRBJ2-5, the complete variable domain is KAGVTQTPRYLIKTRGQQVTLSCSPISGHRSVSWYQQTPGQGLQFLFEYFSETQRNKGNFPGRFSGRQFSNSRSEMNVSTLELGDSALYLCASTIGQGAWETQYFGPGTRLLVL.

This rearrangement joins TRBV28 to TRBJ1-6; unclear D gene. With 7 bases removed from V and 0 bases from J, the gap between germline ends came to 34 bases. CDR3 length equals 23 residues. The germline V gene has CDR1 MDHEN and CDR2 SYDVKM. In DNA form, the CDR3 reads TGTGCCAGCACCCCCTGGACCCGCTTCATGCCCGATCGCCGGGGCTCCTATAATTCACCCCTCCACTTT. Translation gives CASTPWTRFMPDRRGSYNSPLHF. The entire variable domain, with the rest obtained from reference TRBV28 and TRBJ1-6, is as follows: DVKVTQSSRYLVKRTGEKVFLECVQDMDHENMFWYRQDPGLGLRLIYFSYDVKMKEKGDIPEGYSVSREKKERFSLILESASTNQTSMYLCASTPWTRFMPDRRGSYNSPLHFGNGTRLTVT.

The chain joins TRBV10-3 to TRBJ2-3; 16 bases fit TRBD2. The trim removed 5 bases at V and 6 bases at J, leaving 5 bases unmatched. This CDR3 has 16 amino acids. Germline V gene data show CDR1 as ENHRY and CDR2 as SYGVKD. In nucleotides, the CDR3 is TGTGCCATCAGTCCCGGGACTAGCGGGGGGGCCGATACGCAGTATTTT. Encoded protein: CAISPGTSGGADTQYF.

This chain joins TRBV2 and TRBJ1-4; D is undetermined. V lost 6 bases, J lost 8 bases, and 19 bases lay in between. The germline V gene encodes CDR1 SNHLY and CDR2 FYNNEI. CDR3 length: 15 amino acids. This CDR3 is CASRDSMEGWEKLFF. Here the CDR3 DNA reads TGTGCCAGCAGGGACTCGATGGAGGGTTGGGAAAAACTGTTTTTT.

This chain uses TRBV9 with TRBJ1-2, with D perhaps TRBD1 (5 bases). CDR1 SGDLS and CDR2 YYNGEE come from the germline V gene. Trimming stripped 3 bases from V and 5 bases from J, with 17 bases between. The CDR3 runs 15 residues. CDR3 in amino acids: CASSASGGKGYGYTF. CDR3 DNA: TGTGCCAGCAGCGCCTCGGGGGGGAAAGGGTATGGCTACACCTTC.

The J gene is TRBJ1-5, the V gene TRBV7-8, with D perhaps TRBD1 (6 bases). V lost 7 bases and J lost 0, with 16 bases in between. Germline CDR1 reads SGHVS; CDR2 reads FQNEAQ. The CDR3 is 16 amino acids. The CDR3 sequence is CASNTEQGYSNQPQHF. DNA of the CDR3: TGTGCCAGCAACACGGAACAGGGATATAGCAATCAGCCCCAGCATTTT.

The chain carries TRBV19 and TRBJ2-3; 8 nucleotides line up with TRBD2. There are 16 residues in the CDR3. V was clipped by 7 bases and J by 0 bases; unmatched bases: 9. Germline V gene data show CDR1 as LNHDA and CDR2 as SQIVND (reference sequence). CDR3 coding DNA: TGTGCCAGTACCTCCCCGGGGGGGTTCAGCACAGATACGCAGTATTTT. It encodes CASTSPGGFSTDTQYF.

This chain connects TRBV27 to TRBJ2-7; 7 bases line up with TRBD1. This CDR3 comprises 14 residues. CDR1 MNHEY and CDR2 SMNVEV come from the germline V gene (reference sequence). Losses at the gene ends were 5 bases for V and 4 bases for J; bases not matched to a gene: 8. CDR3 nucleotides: TGTGCCAGCAGTCGGGGACAGATCGGGTACGAGCAGTACTTC. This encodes CASSRGQIGYEQYF.

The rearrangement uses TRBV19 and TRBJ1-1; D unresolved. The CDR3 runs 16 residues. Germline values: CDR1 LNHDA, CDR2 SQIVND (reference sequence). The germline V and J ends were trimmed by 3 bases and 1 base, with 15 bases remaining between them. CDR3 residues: CASSIGFTERNTEAFF. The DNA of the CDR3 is TGTGCCAGTAGTATCGGGTTTACTGAGCGGAACACTGAAGCTTTCTTT.

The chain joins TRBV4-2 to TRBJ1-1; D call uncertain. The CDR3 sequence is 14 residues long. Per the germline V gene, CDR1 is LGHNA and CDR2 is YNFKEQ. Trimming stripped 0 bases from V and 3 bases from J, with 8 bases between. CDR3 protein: CASSQERPDTEAFF. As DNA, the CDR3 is TGTGCCAGCAGCCAAGAGCGGCCAGACACTGAAGCTTTCTTT.

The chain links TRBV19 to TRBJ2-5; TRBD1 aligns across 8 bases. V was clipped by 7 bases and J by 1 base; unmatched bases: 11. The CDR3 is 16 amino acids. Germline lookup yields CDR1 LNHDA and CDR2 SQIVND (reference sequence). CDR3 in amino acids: CASTKGSDRVQETQYF. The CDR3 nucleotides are TGTGCCAGTACCAAGGGGTCGGACAGGGTCCAAGAGACCCAGTACTTC.

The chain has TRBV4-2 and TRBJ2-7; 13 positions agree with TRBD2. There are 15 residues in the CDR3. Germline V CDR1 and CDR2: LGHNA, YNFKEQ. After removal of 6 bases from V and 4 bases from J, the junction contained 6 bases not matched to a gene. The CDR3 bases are TGTGCCAGCAGTCACGGACTAGCGGGGGATTACGAGCAGTACTTC. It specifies CASSHGLAGDYEQYF.

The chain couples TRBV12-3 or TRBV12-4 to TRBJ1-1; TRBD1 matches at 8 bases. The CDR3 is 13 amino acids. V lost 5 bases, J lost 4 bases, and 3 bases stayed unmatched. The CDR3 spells CASSHTGGTEAFF. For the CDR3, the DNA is TGTGCCAGCAGTCATACAGGGGGCACTGAAGCTTTCTTT.

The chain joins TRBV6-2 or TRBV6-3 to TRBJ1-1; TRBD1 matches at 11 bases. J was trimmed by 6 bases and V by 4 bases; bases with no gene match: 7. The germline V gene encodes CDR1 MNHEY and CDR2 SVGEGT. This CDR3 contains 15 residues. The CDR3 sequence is CASSSRDRGAAEAFF. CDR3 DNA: TGTGCCAGCAGTTCCCGGGACAGGGGGGCGGCTGAAGCTTTCTTT.

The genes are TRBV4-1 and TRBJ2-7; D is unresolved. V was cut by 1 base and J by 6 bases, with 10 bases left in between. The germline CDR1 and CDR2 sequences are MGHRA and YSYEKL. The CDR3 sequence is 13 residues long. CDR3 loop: CASSQAPAGEQYF. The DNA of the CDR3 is TGCGCCAGCAGCCAAGCCCCGGCAGGCGAGCAGTACTTC.

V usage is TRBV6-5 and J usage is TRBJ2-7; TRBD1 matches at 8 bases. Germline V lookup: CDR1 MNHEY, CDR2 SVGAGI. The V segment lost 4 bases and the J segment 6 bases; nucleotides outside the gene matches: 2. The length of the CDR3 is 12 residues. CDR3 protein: CASSFTGGEQYF. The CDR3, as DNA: TGTGCCAGCAGTTTTACAGGGGGCGAGCAGTACTTC.

This CDR3 reads CASTQRGNMNTEAFF. DNA of the CDR3: TGTGCCAGCACCCAAAGGGGTAACATGAACACTGAAGCTTTCTTT. This chain uses TRBV7-9 with TRBJ1-1, with D perhaps TRBD1 (5 bases). Trimming took 7 bases from V and 0 from J, leaving 15 bases between them. The CDR3 is 15 amino acids. Germline loops: CDR1 SEHNR, CDR2 FQNEAQ (reference sequence).

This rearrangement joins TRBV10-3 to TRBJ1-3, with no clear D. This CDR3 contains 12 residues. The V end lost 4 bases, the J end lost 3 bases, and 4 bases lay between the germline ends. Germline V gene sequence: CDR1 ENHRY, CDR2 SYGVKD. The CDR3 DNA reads TGTGCCATCAGTGGAGGTGGAAACACCATATATTTT. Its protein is CAISGGGNTIYF.

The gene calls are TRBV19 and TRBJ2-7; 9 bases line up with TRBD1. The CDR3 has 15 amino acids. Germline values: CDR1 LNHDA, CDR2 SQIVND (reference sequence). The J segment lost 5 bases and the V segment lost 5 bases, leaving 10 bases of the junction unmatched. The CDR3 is CASSPGTGGADEQYF. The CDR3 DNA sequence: TGTGCCAGTAGTCCTGGAACAGGGGGCGCGGACGAGCAGTACTTC.

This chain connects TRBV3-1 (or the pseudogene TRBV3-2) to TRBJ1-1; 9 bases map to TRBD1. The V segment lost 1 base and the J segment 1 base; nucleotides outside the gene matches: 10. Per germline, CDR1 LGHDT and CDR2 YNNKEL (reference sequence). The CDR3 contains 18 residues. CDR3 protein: CASSQARQGVFSNTEAFF. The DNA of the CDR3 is TGTGCCAGCAGCCAAGCACGACAGGGGGTTTTCTCGAACACTGAAGCTTTCTTT.

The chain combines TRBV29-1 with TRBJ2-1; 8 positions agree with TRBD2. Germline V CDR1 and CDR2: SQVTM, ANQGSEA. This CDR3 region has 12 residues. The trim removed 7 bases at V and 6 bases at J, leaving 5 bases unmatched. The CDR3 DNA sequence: TGCAGCGGGAGCGGGGGTCTCAATGAGCAGTTCTTC. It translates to CSGSGGLNEQFF.

The CDR3 region is CATSGDRGGYGYTF. The CDR3 bases are TGTGCCACCAGCGGCGACAGGGGTGGGTATGGCTACACCTTC. The chain combines TRBV15 with TRBJ1-2; 8 bases match TRBD1. The CDR3 totals 14 residues. Germline V gene lookup returns CDR1 LNHNV and CDR2 YYDKDF (reference sequence). V dropped 5 bases and J dropped 5; count of bases not matched to a gene: 7.

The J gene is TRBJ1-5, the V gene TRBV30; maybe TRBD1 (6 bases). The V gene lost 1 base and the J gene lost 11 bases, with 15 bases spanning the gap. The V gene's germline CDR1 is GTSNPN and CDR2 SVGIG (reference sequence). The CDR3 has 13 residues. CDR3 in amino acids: CAWSEQGLVAQHF. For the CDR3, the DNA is TGTGCCTGGAGTGAACAGGGTCTCGTGGCCCAGCATTTT.

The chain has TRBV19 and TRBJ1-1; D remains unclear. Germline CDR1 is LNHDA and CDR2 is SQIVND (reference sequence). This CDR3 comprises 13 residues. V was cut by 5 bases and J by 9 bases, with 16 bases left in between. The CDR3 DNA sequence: TGTGCCAGTAGTCTCATTTCGGGGTCGAAAGCTTTCTTT. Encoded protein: CASSLISGSKAFF.

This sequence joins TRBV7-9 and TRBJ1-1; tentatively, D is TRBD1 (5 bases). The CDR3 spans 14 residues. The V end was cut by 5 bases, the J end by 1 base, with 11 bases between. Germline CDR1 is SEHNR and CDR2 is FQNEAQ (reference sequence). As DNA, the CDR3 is TGTGCCAGCAGCAACAGACAGAAGAACACTGAAGCTTTCTTT. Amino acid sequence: CASSNRQKNTEAFF.

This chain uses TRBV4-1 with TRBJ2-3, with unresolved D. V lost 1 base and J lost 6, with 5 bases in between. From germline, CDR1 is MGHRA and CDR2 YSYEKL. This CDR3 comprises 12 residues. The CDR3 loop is CASSQVRDTQYF. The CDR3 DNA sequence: TGCGCCAGCAGCCAAGTTCGGGATACGCAGTATTTT.

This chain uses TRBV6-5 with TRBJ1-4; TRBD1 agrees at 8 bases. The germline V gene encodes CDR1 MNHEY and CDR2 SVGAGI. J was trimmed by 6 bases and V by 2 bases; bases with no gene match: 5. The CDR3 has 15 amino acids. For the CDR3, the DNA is TGTGCCAGCAGTTACACGACAGGGGAAGATGAAAAACTGTTTTTT. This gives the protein CASSYTTGEDEKLFF.

As DNA, the CDR3 is TGTGCCACCAGTGAAACAGGGGGCCCGAAGGAGACCCAGTACTTC. Residues: CATSETGGPKETQYF. J is TRBJ2-5 and V is TRBV24-1, with 9 bases that match TRBD1. Germline V gene data show CDR1 as KGHDR and CDR2 as SFDVKD. The CDR3 has 15 residues. With V trimmed by 4 bases and J by 5 bases, 7 bases remained unmatched.

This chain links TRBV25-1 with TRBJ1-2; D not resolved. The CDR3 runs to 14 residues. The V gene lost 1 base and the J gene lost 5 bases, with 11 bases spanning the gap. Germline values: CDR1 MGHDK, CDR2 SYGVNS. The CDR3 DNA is TGTGCCAGCAGTGAATTGACGACAAGTTATGGCTACACCTTC. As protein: CASSELTTSYGYTF.

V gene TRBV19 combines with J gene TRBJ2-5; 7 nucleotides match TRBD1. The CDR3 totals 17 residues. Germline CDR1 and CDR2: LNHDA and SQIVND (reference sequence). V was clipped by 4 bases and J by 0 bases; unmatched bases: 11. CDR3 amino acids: CASSKQGPSDHQETQYF. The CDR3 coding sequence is TGTGCCAGTAGTAAACAGGGGCCATCAGACCACCAAGAGACCCAGTACTTC.